Each of the 17 T cell receptor beta chains below was sequenced from the same sample in a study of response to subunit inactivated influenza vaccine. MiXCR, run by TCRdb on the RT-PCR reads, gives a single entry per CDR3 protein. The repertoire holds approximately 700,000 distinct CDR3 sequences, with around 13% as singletons. The material sequenced was PBMCs from blood, taken around two weeks before vaccination. Every receptor here comes from a man over 45 who received an inactivated influenza vaccine.

V and J are TRBV6-5 and TRBJ2-3; D possibly corresponds to TRBD1 (7 bases). CDR3 size: 15 residues. The V end was cut by 0 bases, the J end by 5 bases, with 12 bases between. Germline lookup yields CDR1 MNHEY and CDR2 SVGAGI. The CDR3: CASSYSRQGGDTQYF. The CDR3, as DNA: TGTGCCAGCAGTTACTCCCGGCAGGGGGGAGATACGCAGTATTTT.

This clonotype was observed a handful of times. The CDR3 region is CASSQVGTSGYNEQFF. The CDR3 nucleotides are TGTGCCAGCAGCCAAGTCGGGACTAGCGGATACAATGAGCAGTTCTTC. V is TRBV4-2 and J is TRBJ2-1; 11 bases agree with TRBD2. CDR1 is LGHNA, CDR2 YNFKEQ, per germline. This CDR3 is built from 16 residues. V lost 1 base and J lost 4; bases outside the gene matches: 3.

This rearrangement joins TRBV2 to TRBJ1-5; D gene ambiguous. The V end was cut by 7 bases, the J end by 4 bases, with 8 bases between. The germline gives CDR1 SNHLY, CDR2 FYNNEI. This CDR3 has 12 amino acids. Written as DNA, the CDR3 is TGTGCCAGCAAGTTGTATAATCAGCCCCAGCATTTT. The encoded protein is CASKLYNQPQHF.

The table lists this clonotype with a few counts. This sequence joins TRBV20-1 and TRBJ2-6; TRBD2 might be the D (7 bases). Trimming left V 0 bases short and J 13 bases short, with 19 bases between. The CDR3 loop spans 15 amino acids. The germline V gene encodes CDR1 DFQATT and CDR2 SNEGSKA (reference sequence). Here the CDR3 DNA reads TGCAGTGCTAGAGACCTGGGGGAGGGGGACCGGGTCCTGACTTTC. Translating gives CSARDLGEGDRVLTF.

The genes are TRBV12-3 or TRBV12-4 and TRBJ2-7; possibly TRBD1 or TRBD2 for D (5 bases each). The CDR3 totals 14 residues. V gave up 5 bases and J gave up 6 bases, with 17 bases separating them. The CDR3 region is CASSPTVLGVEQYF. The CDR3 nucleotides are TGTGCCAGCAGTCCGACGGTTTTGGGGGTCGAGCAGTACTTC.

The sample holds a few counts of this clonotype. The chain recombines TRBV2 with TRBJ2-7, with unresolved D. Trimming pared 0 bases from V and 0 bases from J, leaving 9 bases between. The CDR3 is made up of 15 amino acids. Germline V CDR1 and CDR2: SNHLY, FYNNEI. This chain's CDR3 is CASSEALQSSYEQYF. In DNA, the CDR3 is TGTGCCAGCAGTGAAGCGCTTCAGTCCTCCTACGAGCAGTACTTC.

The chain recombines TRBV29-1 with TRBJ2-1, with TRBD1 identical over 7 bases. Germline-derived CDR1 and CDR2 are SQVTM and ANQGSEA. This CDR3 comprises 16 residues. J gave up 0 bases and V 6 bases, and 11 bases lay outside the gene matches. The CDR3 sequence: CSVAQGPPSSYNEQFF. DNA for the CDR3: TGCAGCGTGGCACAGGGGCCCCCCTCCTCCTACAATGAGCAGTTCTTC.

The CDR3 nucleotides are TGTGCCAGCAGCGTAGCTCAGGGGCGCGGTGAAAAACTGTTTTTT. This translates into CASSVAQGRGEKLFF. The V and J genes are TRBV9 and TRBJ1-4; D might be TRBD1 (6 bases). CDR3 size: 15 residues. V lost 0 bases and J 7 bases, leaving 13 bases between the germline ends. In germline, CDR1 is SGDLS, CDR2 YYNGEE.

The CDR3 reads CASSMGNNYGYTF. The CDR3 DNA is TGTGCCAGCAGCATGGGGAACAACTATGGCTACACCTTC. The V gene is TRBV12-3 or TRBV12-4, the J gene TRBJ1-2; D not certain. The CDR3 spans 13 residues. Between the trimmed V and J ends, which lost 6 bases and 2 bases, there was a span of 10 bases.

V gene TRBV7-8 combines with J gene TRBJ1-5, with D hard to call. V was clipped by 5 bases and J by 2 bases, with 16 bases between them. Germline V lookup: CDR1 SGHVS, CDR2 FQNEAQ. CDR3 length: 16 amino acids. The CDR3 sequence: CASSPTLGRRNQPQHF. In DNA, the CDR3 is TGTGCCAGCAGCCCAACATTGGGCCGCCGCAATCAGCCCCAGCATTTT.

Only a few counts were recorded for this clonotype. This chain's CDR3 is CASLSGPSGGANEQFF. The CDR3 bases are TGTGCCAGCCTCTCGGGTCCTAGCGGGGGGGCCAATGAGCAGTTCTTC. The chain has TRBV7-2 and TRBJ2-1; 12 bases match TRBD2. Germline V gene lookup returns CDR1 SGHTA and CDR2 FQGNSA. The J segment lost 6 bases and the V segment lost 8 bases, leaving 11 bases of the junction unmatched. The CDR3 consists of 16 residues. The full variable domain, in which reference TRBV7-2 and TRBJ2-1 provide the parts outside the CDR3, is GAGVSQSPSNKVTEKGKDVELRCDPISGHTALYWYRQSLGQGLEFLIYFQGNSAPDKSGLPSDRFSAERTGGSVSTLTIQRTQQEDSAVYLCASLSGPSGGANEQFFGPGTRLTVL.

This clonotype was detected only a few times. The rearrangement links TRBV7-2 to TRBJ2-1, with D perhaps TRBD2 (6 bases). Germline V gene lookup returns CDR1 SGHTA and CDR2 FQGNSA. The CDR3 contains 14 residues. V lost 1 base to trimming and J lost 15 bases, with 19 bases between them. The CDR3 bases are TGTGCCAGCAGCTTAGTTTGGCGGGACTCTGGTGGGTTCTTC. Encoded protein: CASSLVWRDSGGFF.

Turning to this clonotype: This may come from a read error, since a much larger clone is one base off. This sequence joins TRBV7-2 and TRBJ2-2, with a tentative D call TRBD1 (5 bases). The CDR3 length is 14 residues. The germline V and J ends were trimmed by 6 bases and 7 bases, with 15 bases remaining between them. From germline, CDR1 is SGHTA and CDR2 FQGNSA. The CDR3 sequence is CASSFKGPGGELFF. The CDR3 DNA is TGTGCCAGCAGTTTCAAGGGGCCGGGCGGGGAGCTGTTTTTT.

In this sample, this clonotype turned up many times. V usage is TRBV7-8 and J usage is TRBJ1-1, with 10 nucleotides matching TRBD1. Germline-derived CDR1 and CDR2 are SGHVS and FQNEAQ. The CDR3 is 15 residues long. V was pared by 5 bases and J by 4 bases, with 7 bases of the junction left unmatched. Written as DNA, the CDR3 is TGTGCCAGCAGCACCCGGACAGGGGGAATCACTGAAGCTTTCTTT. Amino acid sequence: CASSTRTGGITEAFF.

This clonotype was picked up a small number of times. The chain links TRBV21-1 to TRBJ2-4. TRBV21-1 is a pseudogene segment. This CDR3 has 15 residues. The CDR3 coding sequence is TGTGCCAGCAGCTGTGGGGATTTAGCCAAAAACATTCAGTACTTC. This translates into CASSCGDLAKNIQYF.

This clonotype was counted ten times or more. The chain employs TRBV25-1 and TRBJ2-7; D gene ambiguous. The CDR3 loop spans 11 amino acids. In germline, CDR1 is MGHDK, CDR2 SYGVNS. Trimming removed 10 bases at V and 4 bases at J, with 11 bases between. The CDR3 region is CATSGGYEQYF. The CDR3 nucleotides are TGTGCCACCTCGGGTGGATACGAGCAGTACTTC.

This clonotype showed up just a few times. The gene calls are TRBV20-1 and TRBJ1-6, with D unresolved. Germline CDR1 and CDR2: DFQATT and SNEGSKA (reference sequence). The CDR3 is 13 amino acids. The CDR3, as DNA: TGCGCCTGCCGGTGGGCGGAGAATTCACCCCTCCACTTT. It encodes CACRWAENSPLHF.